This T cell receptor (beta chain) originates from a study of cytomegalovirus exposure and HLA in healthy donors. Study as a whole: An early data release held about 85 million unique TCRs from HLA-typed donors.

Primers: 60 Vbeta forward and 13 Jbeta reverse. Per the study methods: An analysis performed later counted 74 million or so unique TCR beta chains (roughly 11 million of them shared). Profiled with immunoSEQ multiplex PCR; TCRdb holds only in-frame clones, not every one. From that table come the V and J calls and clone size; the DNA was used to work out D and trimming. The table has approximately 110,000 clones, 50% to 65% seen once. The material sequenced was PBMCs. The source of this sequence is a man aged 25-45 years in good health and CMV-seropositive.

DNA of the CDR3: TGTGCCAGCAGATTTAGGGGGACTGAAGCTTTCTTT. It yields the protein CASRFRGTEAFF. V usage is TRBV6-1 and J usage is TRBJ1-1; D possibly corresponds to TRBD1 (6 bases). Germline V gene lookup returns CDR1 MNHNS and CDR2 SASEGT. Between the trimmed V and J ends, which lost 6 bases and 5 bases, there was a span of 10 bases. The CDR3 spans 12 residues.